This note documents a single TCR beta chain sequence. What it binds is not known. These data belong to a study of identifying expanded T cells in peripheral blood. Points from the study as a whole: Over two and four weeks, about 16.4 and 19 clones changed, versus roughly 1.1 between replicates. Across healthy donors, higher total template counts meant significantly greater approximately 2-week count variance.

Repertoires were generated with immunoSEQ multiplex PCR, while TCRdb's copy carries only in-frame clones and drops some. The repertoire includes about 86,000 clones, more than 75% of them detected once, and around 4.5% sits in the top ten. With 0 bases removed from V and 7 bases from J, the gap between germline ends came to 21 bases. Germline CDR1 LGHNA, CDR2 YSLEER. The CDR3 consists of 18 residues. Collection occurred without any documented infections or immune events in donors. Sample: blood. The clonotype was recovered from a person aged 18 to 75 in good health. The gene calls are TRBV4-3 and TRBJ1-4, with D possibly matching TRBD1 (6 bases). CDR3 DNA sequence: TGCGCCAGCAGCCAAGACCTCCTTAGGGGGACGCGGCCTGAAAAACTGTTTTTT. Translating it yields CASSQDLLRGTRPEKLFF.